Each of the 17 T cell receptor beta chains below was sequenced from the same sample in a study of blood T cell repertoires in COVID-19. The method was immunoSEQ multiplex PCR; TCRdb's version includes in-frame clones alone and lacks a portion of them. The sample consists of around 260,000 clones, around 89% of them appearing once. Sequences were obtained from peripheral blood. All receptors come from a man aged 25-40 years with acute or convalescent COVID-19.

The chain carries TRBV7-9 and TRBJ1-2, with D possibly being TRBD1 (6 bases). The CDR3 has 15 residues. Trimming left V 4 bases short and J 2 bases short, with 14 bases between. Per germline, CDR1 SEHNR and CDR2 FQNEAQ (reference sequence). CDR3 residues: CASSSGQLHNYGYTF. The CDR3 bases are TGTGCCAGCAGCTCTGGACAGTTACACAACTATGGCTACACCTTC.

About this clone itself: This same CDR3 is encoded by further DNA sequences in the sample. The chain joins TRBV3-1 (or the pseudogene TRBV3-2) to TRBJ2-3; tentative D call: TRBD1 (6 bases). The CDR3 runs to 15 residues. In germline, CDR1 is LGHDT, CDR2 YNNKEL (reference sequence). The V end lost 1 base, the J end lost 2 bases, and 10 bases lay between the germline ends. The CDR3 sequence is CASSQVVGATDTQYF. The CDR3, as DNA: TGTGCCAGCAGCCAAGTGGTGGGGGCCACAGATACGCAGTATTTT.

This sequence joins TRBV6-1 and TRBJ1-1; D possibly corresponds to TRBD1 (6 bases). The V and J ends lost 0 bases and 1 base respectively, with 12 bases between them. This CDR3 is built from 16 residues. The germline V gene encodes CDR1 MNHNS and CDR2 SASEGT. CDR3 amino acids: CASSEAWLDRNTEAFF. The CDR3 nucleotides read TGTGCCAGCAGTGAAGCGTGGTTGGACAGGAACACTGAAGCTTTCTTT.

The chain recombines TRBV13 with TRBJ1-3; TRBD1 matches at 8 bases. The CDR3 is 14 residues long. The trim removed 3 bases at V and 4 bases at J, leaving 2 bases unmatched. The germline V gene encodes CDR1 PRHDT and CDR2 FYEKMQ (reference sequence). CDR3 coding DNA: TGTGCCAGCAGCTTGACAGGGGTGGGAAACACCATATATTTT. This sequence encodes CASSLTGVGNTIYF.

The J gene is TRBJ1-4, the V gene TRBV4-2; 8 positions agree with TRBD1. The V gene's germline CDR1 is LGHNA and CDR2 YNFKEQ. This CDR3 is 17 amino acids long. Trimming took 4 bases from V and 4 from J; bases not matched to a gene: 11. The CDR3 coding sequence is TGTGCCAGCAGCCCAACCTCCCGGACAGGGCTTAATGAAAAACTGTTTTTT. It specifies CASSPTSRTGLNEKLFF.

V gene TRBV30 combines with J gene TRBJ1-1; D is ambiguous. CDR1 GTSNPN and CDR2 SVGIG come from the germline V gene (reference sequence). Trimming stripped 0 bases from V and 7 bases from J, with 9 bases between. This CDR3 has 12 residues. The CDR3, as DNA: TGTGCCTGGAGTGTACTGGTTGGTGAAGCTTTCTTT. Its translation: CAWSVLVGEAFF. Full variable domain (outside the CDR3, taken from reference TRBV30 and TRBJ1-1): SQTIHQWPATLVQPVGSPLSLECTVEGTSNPNLYWYRQAAGRGLQLLFYSVGIGQISSEVPQNLSASRPQDRQFILSSKKLLLSDSGFYLCAWSVLVGEAFFGQGTRLTVV.

The gene calls are TRBV29-1 and TRBJ2-5; TRBD1 agrees at 7 bases. This CDR3 has 13 amino acids. CDR1 SQVTM and CDR2 ANQGSEA come from the germline V gene. The ends lost 7 bases at V and 0 bases at J; junction bases unmatched: 5. The CDR3 here is CSARRGNQETQYF. CDR3 sequence (DNA): TGCAGCGCCCGCAGGGGGAACCAAGAGACCCAGTACTTC.

V gene TRBV27 combines with J gene TRBJ1-1; D uncertain. V dropped 5 bases and J dropped 6 bases, with 13 bases sitting between them. Germline lookup yields CDR1 MNHEY and CDR2 SMNVEV (reference sequence). This CDR3 is 13 amino acids long. In DNA, the CDR3 is TGTGCCAGCAGTACCGGGATGGCTTCTGAAGCTTTCTTT. Its translation is CASSTGMASEAFF.

The chain combines TRBV19 with TRBJ2-3, with TRBD2 identical over 7 bases. Germline values: CDR1 LNHDA, CDR2 SQIVND (reference sequence). The CDR3 runs 14 residues. V was pared by 5 bases and J by 4 bases, with 6 bases of the junction left unmatched. The CDR3 spells CASSEGGPSDTQYF. The CDR3 nucleotides are TGTGCCAGTAGTGAGGGAGGGCCCTCAGATACGCAGTATTTT.

V gene TRBV6-5 combines with J gene TRBJ1-2, with D maybe TRBD1 (6 bases). Germline V CDR1 and CDR2: MNHEY, SVGAGI. Trimming pared 8 bases from V and 4 bases from J, leaving 17 bases between. CDR3 length: 14 amino acids. The CDR3 bases are TGTGCCAGCGCCCAAGCGGGGGGCGGCTATGGCTACACCTTC. It codes for CASAQAGGGYGYTF.

This rearrangement joins TRBV9 to TRBJ2-3; TRBD2 agrees at 8 bases. The CDR3 has 15 amino acids. Germline V lookup: CDR1 SGDLS, CDR2 YYNGEE. Unmatched junction bases numbered 12, after V lost 4 bases and J lost 8 bases. In nucleotides, the CDR3 is TGTGCCAGCAGCCCTGGGGGACTAGGTGACCCTACGCAGTATTTT. Encoded protein: CASSPGGLGDPTQYF. Together with reference TRBV9 and TRBJ2-3, the CDR3 gives the full variable domain: DSGVTQTPKHLITATGQRVTLRCSPRSGDLSVYWYQQSLDQGLQFLIQYYNGEERAKGNILERFSAQQFPDLHSELNLSSLELGDSALYFCASSPGGLGDPTQYFGPGTRLTVL.

This clone was seen just once. CDR3 nucleotide sequence: TGTGCTAGTGGTTTGGTACGGGACAGGGGGCCAACTGGGGCCAACGTCCTGACTTTC. Translation: CASGLVRDRGPTGANVLTF. V gene TRBV12-5 combines with J gene TRBJ2-6; TRBD1 matches 12 bases. The CDR3 totals 19 residues. V shed 0 bases and J 2 bases; nucleotides not matched to a gene: 5. Germline CDR1 reads LGHNT; CDR2 reads FRNRAP.

CDR3 amino acids: CASSSTGGENYGYTF. CDR3 coding DNA: TGTGCCAGCAGCTCGACAGGGGGCGAAAACTATGGCTACACCTTC. This chain joins TRBV5-5 and TRBJ1-2, with TRBD1 matching over 10 bases. The CDR3 spans 15 residues. Germline CDR1 SGHKS, CDR2 YYEKEE (reference sequence). J was trimmed by 2 bases and V by 3 bases; bases with no gene match: 4.

This chain connects TRBV4-2 to TRBJ2-7; TRBD2 matches at 12 bases. This CDR3 comprises 16 residues. Germline lookup yields CDR1 LGHNA and CDR2 YNFKEQ. Trimming cost V 1 base and J 6 bases; bases outside gene matches: 7. CDR3 protein: CASSQALTSGRAEQYF. CDR3 DNA: TGTGCCAGCAGCCAAGCTCTGACTAGCGGGAGAGCCGAGCAGTACTTC.

The CDR3 sequence: CASSTSGLAGGSSYNEQFF. CDR3 DNA sequence: TGTGCCAGCAGTACCTCGGGACTAGCGGGGGGTAGCTCCTACAATGAGCAGTTCTTC. This chain joins TRBV28 and TRBJ2-1; TRBD2 aligns across 15 bases. Trimming removed 5 bases from V and 0 bases from J; junction bases left unmatched: 8. The germline CDR1 and CDR2 sequences are MDHEN and SYDVKM. The CDR3 is 19 amino acids.

This clone showed up just a few times. The chain links TRBV15 to TRBJ2-1; weak D call: TRBD2 (5 bases). The CDR3 sequence is 16 residues long. The V gene lost 3 bases and the J gene lost 7 bases, with 19 bases spanning the gap. The germline CDR1 and CDR2 sequences are LNHNV and YYDKDF (reference sequence). The CDR3 loop reads CATSRTPGWDWNEQFF. The CDR3 bases are TGTGCCACCAGCAGGACCCCGGGGTGGGATTGGAATGAGCAGTTCTTC.

The gene calls are TRBV5-8 and TRBJ2-1; 9 bases are shared with TRBD2. V shed 8 bases and J 3 bases; nucleotides not matched to a gene: 9. The CDR3 spans 15 residues. Germline V gene lookup returns CDR1 SGHTS and CDR2 YDEGEE. CDR3 in amino acids: CASRPRGGVYNEQFF. In DNA form, the CDR3 reads TGTGCCAGTAGACCTCGCGGGGGGGTCTACAATGAGCAGTTCTTC.